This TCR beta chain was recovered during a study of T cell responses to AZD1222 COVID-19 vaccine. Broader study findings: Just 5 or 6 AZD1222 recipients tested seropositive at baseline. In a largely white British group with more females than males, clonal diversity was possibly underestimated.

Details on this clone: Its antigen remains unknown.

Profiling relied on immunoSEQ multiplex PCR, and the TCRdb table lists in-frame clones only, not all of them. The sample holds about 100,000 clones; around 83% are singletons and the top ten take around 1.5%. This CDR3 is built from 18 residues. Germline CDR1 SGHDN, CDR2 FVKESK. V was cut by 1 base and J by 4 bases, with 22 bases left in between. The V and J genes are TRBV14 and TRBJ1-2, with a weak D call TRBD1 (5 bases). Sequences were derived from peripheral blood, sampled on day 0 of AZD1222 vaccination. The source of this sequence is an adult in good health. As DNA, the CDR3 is TGTGCCAGCAGCCAAGCACCCAAAACGGATAGGGGAGCCTATGGCTACACCTTC. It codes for CASSQAPKTDRGAYGYTF.